These T cell receptor beta chains were read from a single sample in a study of T cell repertoires in cytomegalovirus infection. No antigen has been identified for these receptors. TCRdb called the reads again in MiXCR, with one record for every CDR3 protein. The sample holds fewer than 1,000,000 distinct CDR3 sequences, roughly 30% seen once. Here the sequenced sample was cultured CD8+ T cells from PBMCs, taken from culture after CMV antigen stimulation. Every receptor here comes from a human donor in good health (CMV status not recorded). Some clones in this sample may be carry-over from other donors' samples. Each CDR3 is given with its conserved first and last residue. The D gene is left open where the match is weak. Clone size is not always given. Where it is, it says once, few, many or a class for expanded clones.

cdr3_nt cdr3_aa j_call d_call cdr3_length clone_size v_call
TGTGCCAGCAGGATGGGACAGGGGTCTTATTCACCCCTCCACTTT CASRMGQGSYSPLHF TRBJ1-6 TRBD1 15 - TRBV2
TGCAGTGCTAGGGGGGGATCGCAAGAGACCCAGTACTTC CSARGGSQETQYF TRBJ2-5 - 13 - TRBV20-1
TGTGCCAGCAGCTTTACCGGGACAGGGGGAAATTCACCCCTCCACTTT CASSFTGTGGNSPLHF TRBJ1-6 TRBD1 16 - TRBV7-2
TGCGCCAGCAGCCAAGAAACCAGGACTGAAAATTCACCCCTCCACTTT CASSQETRTENSPLHF TRBJ1-6 - 16 - TRBV4-1
TGTGCCAGCAGCTATGACAGGTTAAGCTCCTACAATGAGCAGTTCTTC CASSYDRLSSYNEQFF TRBJ2-1 - 16 - TRBV9
TGTGCCAGCAGTTTCCTTGACTCATGGGACAATCAGCCCCAGCATTTT CASSFLDSWDNQPQHF TRBJ1-5 - 16 many TRBV28
TGTGCCAGCAGTTACGTACAGGGAACTGGAAACACCATATATTTT CASSYVQGTGNTIYF TRBJ1-3 - 15 few TRBV6-6
TGTGCCATCTCAAGGACTAGCGGGGGATTTGAGCAGTTCTTC CAISRTSGGFEQFF TRBJ2-1 TRBD2 14 - TRBV10-3
TGTGCCAGCAGTGCCGTCACCATCTATGGCTACACCTTC CASSAVTIYGYTF TRBJ1-2 - 13 - TRBV2
TGTGCCAGTAGTATGGAGCTAGGAGACTCCTACAATGAGCAGTTCTTC CASSMELGDSYNEQFF TRBJ2-1 - 16 - TRBV19
TGTGCCAGCAGCGACAAGCTGGGGACGACAGCAACTAAAGCTAACTATGGCTACACCTTC CASSDKLGTTATKANYGYTF TRBJ1-2 - 20 - TRBV4-2
TGTGCCAGCAGCCCAACCAGGACGGGACAGGCATTTAGAGGCTATGGCTACACCTTC CASSPTRTGQAFRGYGYTF TRBJ1-2 TRBD1 19 - TRBV6-2/TRBV6-3
TGTGCCAGTAGTATGGCAGGGGACTTTAATTCACCCCTCCACTTT CASSMAGDFNSPLHF TRBJ1-6 - 15 - TRBV19
TGTGCCATCAGTGATCGTGGGACCATGTACTATGGCTACACCTTC CAISDRGTMYYGYTF TRBJ1-2 - 15 - TRBV10-3
TGTGCCAGCAACCTAGGATTTTCTGGAAACACCATATATTTT CASNLGFSGNTIYF TRBJ1-3 - 14 few TRBV7-2
TGTGCCAGCAGTTACTCGTCGGGGTACACTGAAGCTTTCTTT CASSYSSGYTEAFF TRBJ1-1 - 14 few TRBV6-2/TRBV6-3
TGTGCCAGCAAACAGGGTGTGACAGATACGCAGTATTTT CASKQGVTDTQYF TRBJ2-3 - 13 - TRBV19
TGTGCCAGCAGCTCCGGGACAGCGGCATACGAGCAGTACTTC CASSSGTAAYEQYF TRBJ2-7 TRBD1 14 - TRBV7-9
TGCAGTGCTAGGGGCAAGGGGGATAGAGTTAGAAACACCATATATTTT CSARGKGDRVRNTIYF TRBJ1-3 - 16 few TRBV20-1
TGTGCCAGCAGCTCGCTGGATGGGGCAAATTCACCCCTCCACTTT CASSSLDGANSPLHF TRBJ1-6 - 15 many TRBV7-9
TGTGCCAGCAGCCCCCGGACAGGGCTTTCCTACGAGCAGTACTTC CASSPRTGLSYEQYF TRBJ2-7 TRBD1 15 - TRBV7-4
TGCGCCAGCAGCTTGGATGCTAGCGGGAATGAGCAGTTCTTC CASSLDASGNEQFF TRBJ2-1 TRBD2 14 - TRBV5-1
TGTGCCAGCAGTTTTTCCCCAGGGGATCCTAGCTCCTACAATGAGCAGTTCTTC CASSFSPGDPSSYNEQFF TRBJ2-1 - 18 - TRBV12-3/TRBV12-4
TGTGCCAGCAGTTCCCTCCCCCCGGGACAGGGAGTCACAGATACGCAGTATTTT CASSSLPPGQGVTDTQYF TRBJ2-3 TRBD1 18 - TRBV27
TGCGCCAGCAGCCAAGGCAGGGTCGGGACATCCTACAATGAGCAGTTCTTC CASSQGRVGTSYNEQFF TRBJ2-1 - 17 few TRBV4-3
TGTGCCAGTAAGATCTCGATACACCCGAACACTGAAGCTTTCTTT CASKISIHPNTEAFF TRBJ1-1 - 15 - TRBV19
TGTGCCAGCAGCTTAGCGTGGGTAGGAGACTCCCAAGAGACCCAGTACTTC CASSLAWVGDSQETQYF TRBJ2-5 - 17 - TRBV7-6
TGTGCCAACAGCTCGGGACTGTTGACCACAGATACGCAGTATTTT CANSSGLLTTDTQYF TRBJ2-3 - 15 - TRBV7-4
TGTGCCAGCAGCTCTCACAGGGTCCACGAGCAGTACTTC CASSSHRVHEQYF TRBJ2-7 - 13 many TRBV7-2
TGTGCCAGCAGTTACAAAGGGGGAAGGAACAATGAGCAGTTCTTC CASSYKGGRNNEQFF TRBJ2-1 - 15 - TRBV6-5
TGTGCCAGCAGTGTCATAGCGGGGGGGCACTACAATGAGCAGTTCTTC CASSVIAGGHYNEQFF TRBJ2-1 TRBD2 16 - TRBV6-4
TGCGCCAGCAGCCAAGGCGCTGGGGACTATGGCTACACCTTC CASSQGAGDYGYTF TRBJ1-2 - 14 many TRBV4-1
TGTGCCACCAGCAGAGATTATGGGACTAGCTTCGGGGAGCTGTTTTTT CATSRDYGTSFGELFF TRBJ2-2 TRBD2 16 - TRBV15
TGTGCCAGCAGTTCGGCAGGGGGCGCGGATTATGGCTACACCTTC CASSSAGGADYGYTF TRBJ1-2 TRBD1 15 many TRBV12-3/TRBV12-4
TGTGCCAGCAGCGTAGAGAGGGGGCCTCAAGAGACCCAGTACTTC CASSVERGPQETQYF TRBJ2-5 TRBD1 15 - TRBV9
TGTGCCAGCAGCGACATCCAAGAGACCCAGTACTTC CASSDIQETQYF TRBJ2-5 - 12 few TRBV12-3/TRBV12-4
TGCGCCAGCAGCCTGGAGGCTCCCGGCACTGAAGCTTTCTTT CASSLEAPGTEAFF TRBJ1-1 - 14 once TRBV5-1
TGTGCCAGCAGTCACCCCGGGACTACAACCGGGGAGCTGTTTTTT CASSHPGTTTGELFF TRBJ2-2 TRBD2 15 few TRBV12-3/TRBV12-4
TGTGCCAGTAGTATGAGGGTATGGGGCAATCAGCCCCAGCATTTT CASSMRVWGNQPQHF TRBJ1-5 - 15 once TRBV19
TGCAGCGTACCGGGACACCTCTCTGGGGCCAACGTCCTGACTTTC CSVPGHLSGANVLTF TRBJ2-6 - 15 - TRBV29-1
TGTGCCATCAGTGACCCCAGGGCCCCCCGCACCGGGGAGCTGTTTTTT CAISDPRAPRTGELFF TRBJ2-2 - 16 - TRBV10-3
TGTGCCAGCAGGATACGTACCGGGACAGATTACGAGCAGTACTTC CASRIRTGTDYEQYF TRBJ2-7 TRBD1 15 - TRBV13
TGTGCCAGCAGCTTCCAGGGGCCAGCCTATGGCTACACCTTC CASSFQGPAYGYTF TRBJ1-2 - 14 - TRBV7-9
TGCGCCAGCAGCTGGACCCTTGGCGAAAGCTCCTACAATGAGCAGTTCTTC CASSWTLGESSYNEQFF TRBJ2-1 - 17 few TRBV5-1
TGTGCCAGCAGCTGTCAAGGACTAGCGGGGGTCTACGAGCAGTACTTC CASSCQGLAGVYEQYF TRBJ2-7 TRBD2 16 once TRBV7-8
TGTGCCAGCAGTTTTAGAGCCACAGGCGAAATGAACACTGAAGCTTTCTTT CASSFRATGEMNTEAFF TRBJ1-1 - 17 few TRBV28
TGTGCCACTTCCAGGGACAGGGTGACCGAGCAGTACTTC CATSRDRVTEQYF TRBJ2-7 TRBD1 13 few TRBV27
TGTGCCAGCAGCTTAGCCCAGAGTCGAAGCACAGATACGCAGTATTTT CASSLAQSRSTDTQYF TRBJ2-3 - 16 - TRBV7-2
TGTGCCAGTTTACAGAGCTCCTATAATTCACCCCTCCACTTT CASLQSSYNSPLHF TRBJ1-6 - 14 - TRBV6-6
TGTGCCAGCACCCTATGGGGGGGGGAAACAGATACGCAGTATTTT CASTLWGGETDTQYF TRBJ2-3 TRBD2 15 - TRBV7-4
TGTGCCAGCAGCCTTTGGGAAGCCTACGAGCAGTACTTC CASSLWEAYEQYF TRBJ2-7 - 13 few TRBV5-4
TGTGCCATCAGTGACCACTTTGGACAGAGCGTAACGGGCACCGGGGAGCTGTTTTTT CAISDHFGQSVTGTGELFF TRBJ2-2 - 19 many TRBV10-3
TGTGCTAGCAGCTTAGCGCCTGACCAAGAGACCCAGTACTTC CASSLAPDQETQYF TRBJ2-5 - 14 many TRBV7-7
TGTGCCAGCAGTTACTCTCCAGTTTACGAGCAGTACTTC CASSYSPVYEQYF TRBJ2-7 - 13 - TRBV6-5
TGTGCCAGCAGCTTAATCGGGGGGGGACAGAAGAACACTGAAGCTTTCTTT CASSLIGGGQKNTEAFF TRBJ1-1 TRBD1 17 - TRBV7-3